The 7 T cell receptor beta chains given below trace back to one sample, sequenced in a study of identical twins. MiXCR was run by TCRdb on the 5' RACE reads, yielding one entry per CDR3 protein. The sample carries 350,000 to 450,000 distinct CDR3 sequences, approximately 18% recorded once. Sequenced sample: naive T cells sorted from blood. These receptors were collected from a man aged 45-65 years in good health.

This clonotype was recorded many times. This sequence joins TRBV6-2 or TRBV6-3 and TRBJ2-7; D ambiguous. The CDR3 extends over 15 amino acids. Germline-derived CDR1 and CDR2 are MNHEY and SVGEGT. V dropped 1 base and J dropped 1 base, with 11 bases sitting between them. CDR3 protein: CASSYFSDGSYEQYF. CDR3 DNA: TGTGCCAGCAGTTACTTCTCGGACGGATCCTACGAGCAGTACTTC.

This clonotype was seen repeatedly, ten times or more. The chain is built from TRBV7-2 and TRBJ2-2, with D possibly being TRBD1 or TRBD2 (5 bases each). The CDR3 is made up of 14 amino acids. The ends were cut back, 3 bases at V and 4 bases at J, with 9 bases in the middle. Germline V gene sequence: CDR1 SGHTA, CDR2 FQGNSA. CDR3: CASSLPGTTGELFF. DNA for the CDR3: TGTGCCAGCAGCTTGCCCGGGACCACCGGGGAGCTGTTTTTT. The whole variable domain, filled in from reference TRBV7-2 and TRBJ2-2, reads GAGVSQSPSNKVTEKGKDVELRCDPISGHTALYWYRQSLGQGLEFLIYFQGNSAPDKSGLPSDRFSAERTGGSVSTLTIQRTQQEDSAVYLCASSLPGTTGELFFGEGSRLTVL.

This clonotype was seen a few times. The gene calls are TRBV6-1 and TRBJ2-3; no clear D gene. V was trimmed by 2 bases and J by 4 bases, leaving 13 bases between them. Germline V lookup: CDR1 MNHNS, CDR2 SASEGT. The CDR3 has 15 amino acids. CDR3 in amino acids: CASSENPYTSDTQYF. The CDR3 DNA reads TGTGCCAGCAGTGAAAACCCATACACCTCAGATACGCAGTATTTT.

This clonotype was detected only a few times. The chain couples TRBV20-1 to TRBJ2-3; D ambiguous. The germline V and J ends were trimmed by 1 base and 4 bases, with 6 bases remaining between them. There are 12 residues in the CDR3. In germline, CDR1 is DFQATT, CDR2 SNEGSKA (reference sequence). The CDR3 region is CSARGPSDTQYF. CDR3 bases: TGCAGTGCTAGAGGGCCGTCAGATACGCAGTATTTT.

In nucleotides, the CDR3 is TGTGCCAGCAGCGACCCGACAGGCGTTCCAGATACGCAGTATTTT. It yields the protein CASSDPTGVPDTQYF. The rearrangement joins TRBV13 to TRBJ2-3, with a tentative D call TRBD1 (6 bases). Germline V gene data show CDR1 as PRHDT and CDR2 as FYEKMQ (reference sequence). The length of the CDR3 is 15 residues. V was shortened by 5 bases and J by 4 bases, with 16 bases between the two germline ends.

The V and J genes are TRBV7-3 and TRBJ2-3; 8 positions agree with TRBD2. The CDR3 is made up of 15 amino acids. J lost 3 bases, V lost 0 bases, and 2 bases had no gene match. CDR1 SGHTA and CDR2 FQGTGA come from the germline V gene. CDR3 DNA: TGTGCCAGCAGCTTAACTAGCGGGAAGACAGATACGCAGTATTTT. Protein sequence: CASSLTSGKTDTQYF. Based on the CDR3 plus reference TRBV7-3 and TRBJ2-3, the full variable domain is GAGVSQTPSNKVTEKGKYVELRCDPISGHTALYWYRQSLGQGPEFLIYFQGTGAADDSGLPNDRFFAVRPEGSVSTLKIQRTERGDSAVYLCASSLTSGKTDTQYFGPGTRLTVL.

In this sample, this clonotype turned up a few times. The chain employs TRBV5-1 and TRBJ2-1; 11 nucleotides line up with TRBD2. Germline assignment: CDR1 SGHRS and CDR2 YFSETQ. J lost 4 bases, V lost 1 base, and 4 bases had no gene match. The length of the CDR3 is 16 residues. The CDR3, as DNA: TGCGCCAGCAGCTTGCTAGCGGGAGGAGGATACAATGAGCAGTTCTTC. Its translation: CASSLLAGGGYNEQFF.